What follows are 12 T cell receptor beta chains derived from one specimen sequenced in a study of blood T cell repertoires in COVID-19. TCRdb keeps only in-frame clones here, not all; method: immunoSEQ multiplex PCR. The sample has a few hundred thousand clones; about 87% are singletons. The specimen was PBMCs or T cells enriched from blood (not recorded which). The receptors originated from a woman between 50 and 59 years old who had recovered from COVID-19.

The chain links TRBV27 to TRBJ1-1; no reliable D call. The germline V and J ends were trimmed by 0 bases and 10 bases, with 12 bases remaining between them. Germline CDR1 is MNHEY and CDR2 is SMNVEV (reference sequence). CDR3 size: 13 residues. The DNA of the CDR3 is TGTGCCAGCAGTTTATCGCGGCAGCAAAGAGCTTTCTTT. Its protein is CASSLSRQQRAFF.

The chain employs TRBV5-1 and TRBJ1-2, with 8 bases that match TRBD1. Losses at the gene ends were 4 bases for V and 7 bases for J; bases not matched to a gene: 9. Germline lookup yields CDR1 SGHRS and CDR2 YFSETQ. The CDR3 has 14 residues. The chain's CDR3 is CASSAMGTGSGYTF. CDR3 coding DNA: TGCGCCAGCAGCGCAATGGGGACAGGCTCTGGCTACACCTTC.

There are many counts of this clone. Other DNA sequences from this sample encode an identical CDR3 as well. The V and J genes are TRBV7-2 and TRBJ1-5; tentatively, D is TRBD1 (5 bases). The CDR3 length is 16 residues. Trimming shortened V by 2 bases and J by 1 base, and 12 bases separated the two germline ends. Germline lookup yields CDR1 SGHTA and CDR2 FQGNSA. This CDR3 is CASSLRGRDSNQPQHF. The CDR3 region has the DNA TGTGCCAGCAGCTTAAGAGGGAGGGACAGCAATCAGCCCCAGCATTTT.

The J gene is TRBJ1-5, the V gene TRBV27; 9 bases agree with TRBD1. This CDR3 has 14 amino acids. The V gene end was trimmed by 8 bases and the J gene end by 6 bases; junction bases not matched to a gene: 8. Germline V gene lookup returns CDR1 MNHEY and CDR2 SMNVEV (reference sequence). The DNA of the CDR3 is TGTGCCAGCGCATACAGGGGGCAAGGTCAGCCCCAGCATTTT. Its protein is CASAYRGQGQPQHF.

The chain couples TRBV5-8 to TRBJ1-2; perhaps TRBD1 as D (5 bases). The CDR3 is 13 residues long. Germline-derived CDR1 and CDR2 are SGHTS and YDEGEE. The V and J ends lost 5 bases and 4 bases respectively, with 12 bases between them. Here the CDR3 DNA reads TGTGCCAGCAGTTTGACAGCAGCCTATGGCTACACCTTC. Its protein product is CASSLTAAYGYTF.

CDR3 sequence (DNA): TGTGCCATCAGCTCTAGCGGGGTTTTATCCGATACGCAGTATTTT. This gives the protein CAISSSGVLSDTQYF. The chain employs TRBV10-3 and TRBJ2-3, with TRBD2 identical over 9 bases. Trimming at V came to 6 bases and at J to 6 bases, leaving 10 bases not matched to a gene. Germline lookup yields CDR1 ENHRY and CDR2 SYGVKD. This CDR3 is 15 amino acids long.

The rearrangement joins TRBV5-6 to TRBJ1-1; no clear D gene. The ends were cut back, 4 bases at V and 7 bases at J, with 11 bases in the middle. CDR3 length equals 12 residues. Germline V gives CDR1 SGHDT, CDR2 YYEEEE. CDR3 nucleotides: TGTGCCAGCAGCCTAACCGGGATTGAAGCTTTCTTT. Protein: CASSLTGIEAFF.

J is TRBJ1-1 and V is TRBV5-1; no reliable D call. V lost 8 bases and J 3 bases, leaving 11 bases between the germline ends. This CDR3 is built from 12 residues. Germline values: CDR1 SGHRS, CDR2 YFSETQ. This chain's CDR3 is CASRSGDTEAFF. Here the CDR3 DNA reads TGCGCCAGTAGATCCGGGGACACTGAAGCTTTCTTT.

V is TRBV19 and J is TRBJ2-6; the match to TRBD1 covers 11 bases. CDR3 size: 17 residues. The germline V gene has CDR1 LNHDA and CDR2 SQIVND (reference sequence). J lost 5 bases, V lost 4 bases, and 7 bases had no gene match. The CDR3: CASSTGQGAAWANVLTF. The CDR3 region has the DNA TGTGCCAGTAGTACAGGACAGGGGGCCGCCTGGGCCAACGTCCTGACTTTC. The full variable domain, rest sourced from reference TRBV19 and TRBJ2-6, is DGGITQSPKYLFRKEGQNVTLSCEQNLNHDAMYWYRQDPGQGLRLIYYSQIVNDFQKGDIAEGYSVSREKKESFPLTVTSAQKNPTAFYLCASSTGQGAAWANVLTFGAGSRLTVL.

The chain employs TRBV19 and TRBJ2-1; 10 positions agree with TRBD2. The CDR3 is made up of 18 amino acids. Germline V gene data show CDR1 as LNHDA and CDR2 as SQIVND (reference sequence). V lost 0 bases to trimming and J lost 0 bases; unmatched junction nucleotides: 5. CDR3 amino acids: CASSIDSGGSGSYNEQFF. The CDR3 DNA is TGTGCCAGTAGTATAGATAGCGGGGGGTCGGGCTCCTACAATGAGCAGTTCTTC.

The gene calls are TRBV5-1 and TRBJ2-1; 11 bases agree with TRBD2. V lost 0 bases and J lost 6; bases outside the gene matches: 5. CDR3 length: 16 residues. Germline V gene lookup returns CDR1 SGHRS and CDR2 YFSETQ. The CDR3 spells CASSLASSGGLNEQFF. CDR3 bases: TGCGCCAGCAGCTTGGCCTCTAGCGGGGGGCTCAATGAGCAGTTCTTC.

The chain couples TRBV11-2 to TRBJ1-1, with D possibly matching TRBD1 (5 bases). The CDR3 extends over 13 amino acids. Germline CDR1 and CDR2: SGHAT and FQNNGV. The V end was cut by 1 base, the J end by 7 bases, with 10 bases between. Written as DNA, the CDR3 is TGTGCCAGCAGCTTAGTTGGGGGGGTTGAAGCTTTCTTT. This codes for CASSLVGGVEAFF.